The T cell receptor beta chain described here comes from a study of beta chain features in type 1 diabetes. Regarding this clone: A junction end diverges from the germline sequence, so it may reflect a read error.

Reverse transcribing all isolated RNA meant expressed TCRB transcripts were sequenced. The protocol was immunoSEQ multiplex PCR, while the TCRdb copy is restricted to in-frame clones and leaves out a portion. The table shows around 250,000 clones, with 27% occurring only once. CDR1 is MRHNA, CDR2 SNTAGT, per germline. The CDR3 contains 9 residues. The receptor was isolated from a man in his thirties or forties in good health. What was sequenced was central memory CD4+ T cells from blood. V and J are TRBV6-4 and TRBJ1-2, with D possibly being TRBD1 (5 bases). CDR3 residues: CASSDSGVF. CDR3 in DNA: TGTGCCAGCAGTGACTCAGGGGTATTC.